One sample yielded the 26 T cell receptor beta chains listed below, sequenced in a study of beta chain features in type 1 diabetes (dated by TCRdb to 2017 to 2018). Findings and caveats that apply to the study as a whole: Type 1 diabetes patients showed a moderate but significant shortening of TCRB CDR3 length in all four CD4+ subsets.

Their specific antigens are unknown. Libraries were prepared through the immunoSEQ multiplex PCR assay. The entire amount of isolated RNA was reverse transcribed using the High Capacity cDNA Reverse Transcription Kit, so the sequenced TCRB transcripts were expressed ones. Here the immuneACCESS table is served through TCRdb, limited to in-frame sequences with V and J called. Missing clones are a known gap in these copies; in checked studies unresolved V genes cover under half, and the rest lacks a known reason. In this sample the table shows 600,000 to 700,000 clones, around an eighth of which occur a single time. The ten largest clonotypes hold 0.02% to 0.025% of the sample. The sample comprised naive CD4+ T cells from blood. Reading the label with the study, this specimen's cell subset or site is: true naive CD4+ T cells. These receptors were taken from a man younger than 35 with type 1 diabetes.

This clone was seen more than once but under ten times. The chain recombines TRBV7-9 with TRBJ2-7, with D perhaps assigned TRBD1 or TRBD2 (5 bases each). Germline V gives CDR1 SEHNR, CDR2 FQNEAQ (reference sequence). The CDR3 is made up of 17 amino acids. V was trimmed by 4 bases and J by 1 base, leaving 20 bases between them. The CDR3 protein is CASSSPPDRGSSYEQYF. The CDR3 nucleotides are TGTGCCAGCAGCTCCCCACCCGACAGAGGGAGTTCCTACGAGCAGTACTTC.

The chain links TRBV5-1 to TRBJ1-4; 7 bases match TRBD1. Germline lookup yields CDR1 SGHRS and CDR2 YFSETQ. After removal of 0 bases from V and 7 bases from J, the junction contained 9 bases not matched to a gene. The CDR3 spans 16 residues. CDR3 amino acids: CASSLETGTDSEKLFF. CDR3 bases: TGCGCCAGCAGCTTGGAAACCGGGACAGACAGTGAAAAACTGTTTTTT.

This clone was recorded a few times. The genes are TRBV5-1 and TRBJ2-3; possible D gene TRBD1, 6 bases. The V end was cut by 1 base, the J end by 2 bases, with 14 bases between. The CDR3 has 16 residues. CDR1 is SGHRS and CDR2 is YFSETQ in the germline V gene. CDR3 region: CASSLSAGVFTDTQYF. The CDR3 DNA follows: TGCGCCAGCAGCTTGTCGGCAGGGGTGTTCACAGATACGCAGTATTTT.

This clone has only a few counts. The V gene is TRBV7-9, the J gene TRBJ2-2; tentatively, D is TRBD1 or TRBD2 (6 bases each). CDR1 is SEHNR, CDR2 FQNEAQ, per germline (reference sequence). The V end was cut by 3 bases, the J end by 6 bases, with 17 bases between. CDR3 size: 16 residues. CDR3 in amino acids: CASSFYGGAWSGELFF. The CDR3 region has the DNA TGTGCCAGCAGCTTCTACGGGGGCGCTTGGTCCGGGGAGCTGTTTTTT.

This clone appeared a few times. This sequence joins TRBV5-6 and TRBJ1-2; D gene uncertain. The CDR3 runs 12 residues. Germline assignment: CDR1 SGHDT and CDR2 YYEEEE. Trimming cost V 1 base and J 5 bases, with 6 bases left between them. This CDR3 is CASSLSIYGYTF. Written as DNA, the CDR3 is TGTGCCAGCAGCTTGTCTATATATGGCTACACCTTC.

CDR3 sequence reads: CASSLIAGTVGTEAFF. In nucleotides, the CDR3 is TGTGCCAGCAGTCTTATTGCCGGGACGGTCGGGACTGAAGCTTTCTTT. The chain combines TRBV11-2 with TRBJ1-1, with D possibly being TRBD1 (5 bases). Germline V gene sequence: CDR1 SGHAT, CDR2 FQNNGV. The V end was cut by 6 bases, the J end by 5 bases, with 22 bases between. The CDR3 length is 16 residues.

Only a few counts were recorded for this clone. The chain carries TRBV4-2 and TRBJ2-3, with D possibly being TRBD1 (7 bases). V lost 1 base and J lost 4, with 15 bases in between. The CDR3 has 16 amino acids. From germline, CDR1 is LGHNA and CDR2 YNFKEQ. The CDR3 loop is CASSQAGDSGADTQYF. CDR3 in DNA: TGTGCCAGCAGCCAAGCGGGGGACAGTGGCGCAGATACGCAGTATTTT.

This clone was observed a few times. The chain uses TRBV30 and TRBJ2-7; D possibly corresponds to TRBD2 (5 bases). With 2 bases removed from V and 1 base from J, the gap between germline ends came to 12 bases. Germline CDR1 GTSNPN, CDR2 SVGIG (reference sequence). The CDR3 totals 14 residues. The CDR3 protein is CAWSNPRGSYEQYF. As DNA, the CDR3 is TGTGCCTGGAGTAATCCAAGAGGGTCCTACGAGCAGTACTTC. The full variable domain, its missing parts supplied by reference TRBV30 and TRBJ2-7, is SQTIHQWPATLVQPVGSPLSLECTVEGTSNPNLYWYRQAAGRGLQLLFYSVGIGQISSEVPQNLSASRPQDRQFILSSKKLLLSDSGFYLCAWSNPRGSYEQYFGPGTRLTVT.

The gene calls are TRBV29-1 and TRBJ2-2; D could derive from TRBD1 or TRBD2 (6 bases each). Germline loops: CDR1 SQVTM, CDR2 ANQGSEA. The CDR3 contains 14 residues. The V and J ends lost 7 bases and 2 bases respectively, with 14 bases between them. CDR3 loop: CSAVRGVNTGELFF. CDR3 nucleotides: TGCAGCGCCGTTAGGGGGGTCAACACCGGGGAGCTGTTTTTT.

The genes are TRBV28 and TRBJ2-7; D might be TRBD2 (5 bases). Germline loops: CDR1 MDHEN, CDR2 SYDVKM. Deletions cut 4 bases from V and 7 bases from J, with 11 bases between. This CDR3 contains 12 residues. CDR3 amino acids: CASSSYRGEQYF. CDR3 sequence (DNA): TGTGCCAGCAGTTCCTACCGGGGAGAGCAGTACTTC.

This clone came up a few times. The rearrangement uses TRBV28 and TRBJ2-1; D is unclear. CDR3 length equals 13 residues. The germline V gene encodes CDR1 MDHEN and CDR2 SYDVKM. V was cut by 5 bases and J by 5 bases, with 10 bases left in between. This CDR3 reads CASSLWSDNEQFF. For the CDR3, the DNA is TGTGCCAGCAGTCTTTGGAGTGACAATGAGCAGTTCTTC.

This clone was observed a few times. The J gene is TRBJ2-4, the V gene TRBV11-2, with D maybe TRBD1 (6 bases). V lost 5 bases to trimming and J lost 5 bases, with 16 bases between them. CDR3 size: 15 residues. CDR1 is SGHAT, CDR2 FQNNGV, per germline. The chain's CDR3 is CASSILQGKQNIQYF. The CDR3 coding sequence is TGTGCCAGCAGCATACTTCAGGGGAAGCAAAACATTCAGTACTTC.

The table lists this clone with a few counts. One base away lies a much larger clone, so this may be a sequencing read error. The chain carries TRBV7-3 and TRBJ2-3; D ambiguous. The CDR3 loop spans 11 amino acids. The germline CDR1 and CDR2 sequences are SGHTA and FQGTGA. V was trimmed by 4 bases and J by 4 bases, leaving 3 bases between them. The CDR3 coding sequence is TGTGCCAGCAGCTCAGCAGATACGCAGTATTTT. Residues: CASSSADTQYF. Full variable domain (remainder filled in from reference TRBV7-3 and TRBJ2-3): GAGVSQTPSNKVTEKGKYVELRCDPISGHTALYWYRQSLGQGPEFLIYFQGTGAADDSGLPNDRFFAVRPEGSVSTLKIQRTERGDSAVYLCASSSADTQYFGPGTRLTVL.

The sample holds a few counts of this clone. The CDR3 DNA is TGTGCCAGCAGCTCCACAAAGAACACTGAAGCTTTCTTT. Protein sequence: CASSSTKNTEAFF. This chain connects TRBV7-7 to TRBJ1-1; the D is unclear. Trimming removed 4 bases from V and 1 base from J, with 7 bases in between. Germline V gene sequence: CDR1 SSHAT, CDR2 FNYEAQ (reference sequence). There are 13 residues in the CDR3.

This chain links TRBV5-1 with TRBJ2-4; TRBD2 matches at 14 bases. This CDR3 is built from 17 residues. J lost 6 bases, V lost 4 bases, and 9 bases had no gene match. CDR1 and CDR2 (germline): SGHRS, YFSETQ. The DNA of the CDR3 is TGCGCCAGCAGCCCACCCGGGACTAGCGGGGGCGGAAACATTCAGTACTTC. Translation: CASSPPGTSGGGNIQYF.

Only a few counts were recorded for this clone. This rearrangement joins TRBV7-6 to TRBJ2-6, with 7 bases fitting TRBD1. V gave up 4 bases and J gave up 0 bases; unmatched junction bases: 9. Germline CDR1 SGHVS, CDR2 FNYEAQ. The CDR3 has 18 amino acids. In nucleotides, the CDR3 is TGTGCCAGCAGCTCCGAGGACAGGCGGAGCTCTGGGGCCAACGTCCTGACTTTC. This encodes CASSSEDRRSSGANVLTF.

This clone was found a few times. V gene TRBV7-2 combines with J gene TRBJ1-2, with D hard to call. CDR1 and CDR2 (germline): SGHTA, FQGNSA. CDR3 length equals 13 residues. With 5 bases removed from V and 2 bases from J, the gap between germline ends came to 9 bases. The CDR3 region is CASSPAGNYGYTF. The CDR3, as DNA: TGTGCCAGCAGCCCAGCCGGGAACTATGGCTACACCTTC.

The V gene is TRBV7-9, the J gene TRBJ1-1, with D hard to call. The CDR3 consists of 15 residues. V lost 1 base, J lost 1 base, and 10 bases lay in between. Germline V CDR1 and CDR2: SEHNR, FQNEAQ (reference sequence). CDR3: CASSLVWAGNTEAFF. The CDR3 nucleotides read TGTGCCAGCAGCTTAGTGTGGGCTGGGAACACTGAAGCTTTCTTT.

Comment on this clone: In the same sample, other DNA sequences code for this CDR3. The chain carries TRBV7-2 and TRBJ1-6; D may be TRBD1 (5 bases). Germline V gene data show CDR1 as SGHTA and CDR2 as FQGNSA. Trimming left V 1 base short and J 7 bases short, with 5 bases between. The length of the CDR3 is 13 residues. The CDR3 coding sequence is TGTGCCAGCAGCTTAGGGGGGAATTCACCCCTCCACTTT. Its protein is CASSLGGNSPLHF.

The chain has TRBV30 and TRBJ2-5, with D possibly matching TRBD2 (5 bases). The CDR3 has 11 amino acids. Deletions cut 2 bases from V and 9 bases from J, with 10 bases between. CDR1 is GTSNPN, CDR2 SVGIG, per germline (reference sequence). The CDR3 spells CAWSSGGSQYF. DNA of the CDR3: TGTGCCTGGAGTTCTGGCGGGTCCCAGTACTTC.

The chain employs TRBV29-1 and TRBJ1-3; D is perhaps TRBD1 (5 bases). Trimming pared 2 bases from V and 3 bases from J, leaving 14 bases between. The germline V gene encodes CDR1 SQVTM and CDR2 ANQGSEA. CDR3 length: 15 residues. The CDR3 here is CSVESRGTGGNTIYF. The DNA of the CDR3 is TGCAGCGTTGAATCTCGGGGGACTGGTGGAAACACCATATATTTT.

This chain joins TRBV4-1 and TRBJ1-2; 9 bases align to TRBD1. Trimming at V came to 1 base and at J to 1 base, leaving 4 bases not matched to a gene. The CDR3 runs 16 residues. CDR1 MGHRA and CDR2 YSYEKL come from the germline V gene. The CDR3 coding sequence is TGCGCCAGCAGCCAAGGGGCGACAGGGGGTAACTATGGCTACACCTTC. Translating it yields CASSQGATGGNYGYTF.

The chain uses TRBV5-1 and TRBJ2-1; TRBD2 matches at 11 bases. The J segment lost 5 bases and the V segment lost 3 bases, leaving 7 bases of the junction unmatched. This CDR3 comprises 16 residues. Germline-derived CDR1 and CDR2 are SGHRS and YFSETQ. In nucleotides, the CDR3 is TGCGCCAGCAGCTCCCTACCGGGACTAGCGGACAATGAGCAGTTCTTC. It translates to CASSSLPGLADNEQFF.

DNA of the CDR3: TGTGCCAGTAGACTAGCGGCGGGCAATGAGCAGTTCTTC. It encodes CASRLAAGNEQFF. The chain links TRBV10-3 to TRBJ2-1; 9 bases are a match to TRBD2. This CDR3 is 13 amino acids long. V dropped 10 bases and J dropped 6; count of bases not matched to a gene: 7. CDR1 and CDR2 from the germline V gene are ENHRY and SYGVKD.

This clone was seen only a few times. The chain employs TRBV30 and TRBJ2-7; D unresolved. Germline lookup yields CDR1 GTSNPN and CDR2 SVGIG (reference sequence). V lost 2 bases and J lost 3, with 5 bases in between. The CDR3 extends over 11 amino acids. In DNA form, the CDR3 reads TGTGCCTGGAGTATGCACTACGAGCAGTACTTC. It translates to CAWSMHYEQYF. Combining the CDR3 with reference TRBV30 and TRBJ2-7 gives the whole variable domain SQTIHQWPATLVQPVGSPLSLECTVEGTSNPNLYWYRQAAGRGLQLLFYSVGIGQISSEVPQNLSASRPQDRQFILSSKKLLLSDSGFYLCAWSMHYEQYFGPGTRLTVT.

A few counts support this clone. Here the CDR3 reads CASRAGTGGSQPQHF. CDR3 DNA sequence: TGTGCCAGTAGGGCCGGGACAGGGGGCAGTCAGCCCCAGCATTTT. The J gene is TRBJ1-5, the V gene TRBV19; 12 positions match TRBD1. In germline, CDR1 is LNHDA, CDR2 SQIVND (reference sequence). The CDR3 is 15 residues long. The ends lost 6 bases at V and 6 bases at J; junction bases unmatched: 6.